This entry lists 20 T cell receptor beta chains sequenced from one sample in a study of beta chain features in type 1 diabetes. The investigators reverse transcribed all of the isolated RNA, so they sequenced expressed TCRB transcripts. Libraries were prepared by immunoSEQ multiplex PCR; TCRdb keeps only in-frame clonotypes and omits some of them. Among 680,000 or so clones listed, 15% to 18% were seen once. The sample taken for sequencing was naive CD4+ T cells from blood. These receptors were taken from a man aged 18-30 years in good health.

This clone came up a few times. V and J are TRBV6-5 and TRBJ2-5; D perhaps matches TRBD2 (5 bases). V lost 6 bases and J lost 5, with 7 bases in between. From germline, CDR1 is MNHEY and CDR2 SVGAGI. This CDR3 comprises 11 residues. CDR3 region: CASSGKETQYF. The CDR3 DNA reads as TGTGCCAGCAGCGGGAAGGAGACCCAGTACTTC.

The chain combines TRBV7-9 with TRBJ2-7; a weak D match, TRBD2 (6 bases). The V end lost 3 bases, the J end lost 0 bases, and 12 bases lay between the germline ends. From germline, CDR1 is SEHNR and CDR2 FQNEAQ (reference sequence). The CDR3 has 15 amino acids. CDR3 coding DNA: TGTGCCAGCAGCTTCCGGGACTGGGACTCCTACGAGCAGTACTTC. Its protein product is CASSFRDWDSYEQYF.

This clone has more than one count but fewer than ten. The V gene is TRBV4-3, the J gene TRBJ2-7; no clear D. Deletions cut 1 base from V and 2 bases from J, with 6 bases between. There are 13 residues in the CDR3. Germline V gene data show CDR1 as LGHNA and CDR2 as YSLEER. CDR3 in amino acids: CASSQGSAYEQYF. In DNA, the CDR3 is TGCGCCAGCAGCCAAGGGTCAGCCTACGAGCAGTACTTC.

This clone was found a few times. This rearrangement joins TRBV29-1 to TRBJ2-1, with 10 positions matching TRBD2. J lost 0 bases, V lost 7 bases, and 15 bases had no gene match. CDR3 length: 18 amino acids. Germline V lookup: CDR1 SQVTM, CDR2 ANQGSEA. CDR3 in DNA: TGCAGCGCGTCTAGCGGGAGAGTAGGGCAGAGCTCCTACAATGAGCAGTTCTTC. Translation gives CSASSGRVGQSSYNEQFF.

This clone showed up just a few times. Other DNA sequences from this sample encode an identical CDR3 as well. The chain has TRBV5-4 and TRBJ1-1; unclear D gene. This CDR3 region has 13 residues. The germline gives CDR1 SGHNT, CDR2 YYREEE (reference sequence). Trimming took 4 bases from V and 1 from J, leaving 8 bases between them. The CDR3 loop is CASSLGRNTEAFF. CDR3 in DNA: TGTGCCAGCAGCCTCGGACGGAACACTGAAGCTTTCTTT.

V usage is TRBV7-2 and J usage is TRBJ2-1; 8 bases line up with TRBD1. This CDR3 is 16 amino acids long. Trimming took 3 bases from V and 7 from J; bases not matched to a gene: 11. Germline V gene sequence: CDR1 SGHTA, CDR2 FQGNSA. The CDR3 loop reads CASSLYQGAGKNEQFF. In DNA, the CDR3 is TGTGCCAGCAGCTTGTACCAGGGGGCAGGAAAGAATGAGCAGTTCTTC.

The chain couples TRBV18 to TRBJ2-7, with 11 positions matching TRBD1. The length of the CDR3 is 15 residues. The germline gives CDR1 KGHSH, CDR2 LQKENI. Trimming took 6 bases from V and 3 from J; bases not matched to a gene: 7. The CDR3 DNA reads TGTGCCAGCTCCCCTGGGACAGGGGGGAACTACGAGCAGTACTTC. Translating it yields CASSPGTGGNYEQYF.

This clone was recorded a few times. The chain is built from TRBV10-3 and TRBJ2-7; the match to TRBD2 covers 7 bases. Trimming removed 4 bases from V and 1 base from J; junction bases left unmatched: 4. Germline CDR1 and CDR2: ENHRY and SYGVKD. The length of the CDR3 is 14 residues. The DNA of the CDR3 is TGTGCCATCAGTGTTGCGGGGGTATCCTACGAGCAGTACTTC. Encoded protein: CAISVAGVSYEQYF.

This chain connects TRBV15 to TRBJ1-5; D gene uncertain. The CDR3 has 17 residues. V lost 5 bases, J lost 2 bases, and 19 bases lay in between. The germline CDR1 and CDR2 sequences are LNHNV and YYDKDF (reference sequence). CDR3 DNA sequence: TGTGCCACCAGCCCCAGGAAGGGAAGGTCACGCAATCAGCCCCAGCATTTT. This gives the protein CATSPRKGRSRNQPQHF.

V and J are TRBV27 and TRBJ2-6; no clear D. The CDR3 is 16 amino acids. Germline V gives CDR1 MNHEY, CDR2 SMNVEV (reference sequence). V was shortened by 3 bases and J by 0 bases, with 9 bases between the two germline ends. In DNA, the CDR3 is TGTGCCAGCAGTTTCTCCCGGAGCTCTGGGGCCAACGTCCTGACTTTC. Amino acids: CASSFSRSSGANVLTF.

The rearrangement uses TRBV9 and TRBJ2-1, with 8 nucleotides matching TRBD2. The length of the CDR3 is 15 residues. The V and J ends lost 0 bases and 5 bases, in that order; junction bases with no gene match: 4. Germline CDR1 SGDLS, CDR2 YYNGEE. The CDR3 is CASSVVSGGHNEQFF. CDR3 coding DNA: TGTGCCAGCAGCGTAGTAAGCGGGGGCCACAATGAGCAGTTCTTC.

This clone was detected a few times. The rearrangement links TRBV2 to TRBJ1-1, with a weak D call TRBD1 (5 bases). V shed 3 bases and J shed 7 bases, with 15 bases lying between them. In germline, CDR1 is SNHLY, CDR2 FYNNEI. This CDR3 spans 14 amino acids. The CDR3 nucleotides are TGTGCCAGCAGTGAGTTAGGGGCCTACGGTGAAGCTTTCTTT. Its protein product is CASSELGAYGEAFF.

The V and J genes are TRBV27 and TRBJ2-7; 14 nucleotides match TRBD2. The germline V gene has CDR1 MNHEY and CDR2 SMNVEV (reference sequence). Losses at the gene ends were 5 bases for V and 1 base for J; bases not matched to a gene: 13. The CDR3 has 19 residues. CDR3 in amino acids: CASSTPSGTSGRASYEQYF. The CDR3 nucleotides read TGTGCCAGCAGTACCCCCTCGGGGACTAGCGGGAGAGCGTCCTACGAGCAGTACTTC.

This clone turned up a few times. This sequence joins TRBV27 and TRBJ2-7; 10 bases fit TRBD1. The trim removed 7 bases at V and 4 bases at J, leaving 7 bases unmatched. In germline, CDR1 is MNHEY, CDR2 SMNVEV (reference sequence). This CDR3 has 14 amino acids. The chain's CDR3 is CASNTDRGVYEQYF. DNA of the CDR3: TGTGCCAGCAACACGGACAGGGGGGTGTACGAGCAGTACTTC.

V and J are TRBV7-2 and TRBJ1-1; D gene ambiguous. The V and J ends lost 2 bases and 6 bases respectively, with 4 bases between them. The CDR3 contains 11 residues. Germline V gene sequence: CDR1 SGHTA, CDR2 FQGNSA. The CDR3 reads CASSLFAEAFF. In DNA, the CDR3 is TGTGCCAGCAGCTTATTTGCTGAAGCTTTCTTT.

The J gene is TRBJ1-3, the V gene TRBV7-3; D may be TRBD1 (6 bases). CDR1 and CDR2 from the germline V gene are SGHTA and FQGTGA. V lost 5 bases to trimming and J lost 7 bases, with 18 bases between them. There are 15 residues in the CDR3. The CDR3 region has the DNA TGTGCCAGCAGCCTAGCAGGGGATTTGGCGAACACCATATATTTT. Translated, it gives CASSLAGDLANTIYF.

The chain has TRBV18 and TRBJ2-3; the D gene is possibly TRBD1 (5 bases). This CDR3 is built from 14 residues. Germline V gene data show CDR1 as KGHSH and CDR2 as LQKENI. Trimming stripped 6 bases from V and 3 bases from J, with 13 bases between. The CDR3 region has the DNA TGTGCCAGCTCCGCAGGGATGGGAACAGATACGCAGTATTTT. Translated: CASSAGMGTDTQYF.

The rearrangement links TRBV28 to TRBJ2-7; D is possibly TRBD1 (5 bases). Trimming shortened V by 6 bases and J by 4 bases, and 13 bases separated the two germline ends. CDR3 length: 13 amino acids. From germline, CDR1 is MDHEN and CDR2 SYDVKM. CDR3 nucleotide sequence: TGTGCCAGCAGGTCCCAGGGCCGTTACGAGCAGTACTTC. Translation gives CASRSQGRYEQYF.

This clone showed up just a few times. V gene TRBV10-3 combines with J gene TRBJ2-7; D remains unclear. V was shortened by 6 bases and J by 2 bases, with 14 bases between the two germline ends. This CDR3 region has 14 residues. Germline V gene sequence: CDR1 ENHRY, CDR2 SYGVKD. As DNA, the CDR3 is TGTGCCATCAGGGAGACTCTCGCAACCTACGAGCAGTACTTC. It specifies CAIRETLATYEQYF.

About this clone itself: Different DNA sequences within this sample yield the same CDR3. CDR3 DNA: TGTGCCAGCAGTTCCCCCGGGGCTGGGGCCAACGTCCTGACTTTC. Translation: CASSSPGAGANVLTF. The V call is TRBV28, the J call TRBJ2-6; D perhaps matches TRBD2 (5 bases). CDR3 length: 15 amino acids. Germline values: CDR1 MDHEN, CDR2 SYDVKM. V shed 4 bases and J shed 2 bases, with 9 bases lying between them.